Below, one T cell receptor beta chain is given with its context. As yet, its antigen is unknown. It was with 60 Vbeta and 13 Jbeta primers that the PCR ran. The table came from immunoSEQ multiplex PCR; TCRdb's copy has only in-frame clones and leaves some out. Here the sample spans 100,000 to 150,000 clones, over 80% being singletons. These data belong to a study of cytomegalovirus exposure and HLA in healthy donors. The wider study: Earlier, 95 million to 120 million unique TCR beta sequences were recovered from approximately 180 million T cells by an analysis. Study-wide findings and caveats: Cytomegalovirus association was assigned to more than 150 TCR beta chains. Association of a missense DCLRE1C variant with TCR beta V- and J-gene trimming was reported in a later analysis.

V was pared by 1 base and J by 0 bases, with 11 bases between. The CDR3 consists of 16 residues. CDR1 and CDR2 from the germline V gene are SGDLS and YYNGEE. The sequenced sample consisted of PBMCs. This sequence was found in a boy aged 10-17 years in good health and CMV-seronegative. This chain joins TRBV9 and TRBJ1-3; no clear D gene. CDR3 DNA: TGTGCCAGCAGCGTAACCGGTCTTCGCTCTGGAAACACCATATATTTT. Amino acid sequence: CASSVTGLRSGNTIYF.